This T cell receptor (beta chain) is from a study of Graves' ophthalmopathy and Graves' hyperthyroidism. Points from the study as a whole: Detected in blood as well were most expanded thyroid clonotypes with frequency above 0.001. For separating ophthalmopathy from stable hyperthyroidism, a 13-signature model gave around 86% sensitivity and approximately 76% specificity.

The CDR3 length is 13 residues. Germline values: CDR1 GTSNPN, CDR2 SVGIG (reference sequence). Trimming removed 5 bases from V and 10 bases from J, with 15 bases in between. Amplification targeted the TCR beta CDR3 regions, with RNA transcripts as the source material. In the first round, RT-PCR was carried out with HTBI primers, and a multiplex PCR formed the second round. TCRdb used MiXCR to reprocess the multiplex PCR reads, holding one entry per CDR3 protein. The sample has about 400,000 distinct CDR3 sequences, around 19% seen once. Ten or more counts support this clonotype. The antigen is not known. Orbital computed tomography, thyroid ultrasound, TRAb, serum thyroxine and clinical symptoms formed the basis of diagnosis. As the starting material, roughly 9.7 ml of fresh peripheral blood yielded the PBMCs.

Sequencing was carried out using peripheral blood. This TCR derives from a woman between 18 and 29 years old with Graves' ophthalmopathy. This sequence joins TRBV30 and TRBJ1-6; the D gene is possibly TRBD1 (6 bases). As DNA, the CDR3 is TGTGCCTGGCAACAGGGAGTTGGCTCACCCCTCCACTTT. Amino acids: CAWQQGVGSPLHF.